A single sample is the source of the 30 T cell receptor beta chains below, sequenced in a study (dated by TCRdb to the mid-2010s). Library preparation used 5' RACE. TCRdb names Illumina MiSeq as the instrument used. In TCRdb, the public reads were trimmed at Q25 with fastp and aligned with MiXCR, with productive beta chains retained. Rows are unified per CDR3 protein, each entry keeping the most common DNA and genes. The sample table lists some 62,000 distinct CDR3 sequences, under 35% of them with a count of one. Roughly 2.5% of the sample is in the top ten clones. Source material: tumor-infiltrating naive CD4+ T cells sorted from the breast tumor. The cell subset or site tag for this specimen amounts to: naive CD4+ T cells, CD4+CD45RA+CD25-. The receptors originated from a female donor with breast cancer.

The table lists this clonotype with a few counts. CDR3 in DNA: TGTGCCAGCAGCCAAGTCACTTTTGGTGAAGCTTTCTTT. Encoded protein: CASSQVTFGEAFF. The chain couples TRBV4-2 to TRBJ1-1, with D uncertain. The V and J ends lost 1 base and 7 bases respectively, with 10 bases between them. The CDR3 sequence is 13 residues long. Germline V gene data show CDR1 as LGHNA and CDR2 as YNFKEQ.

The rearrangement joins TRBV20-1 to TRBJ2-7; D possibly corresponds to TRBD2 (7 bases). This CDR3 region has 14 residues. V was shortened by 3 bases and J by 0 bases, with 12 bases between the two germline ends. Germline V gene sequence: CDR1 DFQATT, CDR2 SNEGSKA (reference sequence). In nucleotides, the CDR3 is TGCAGTGCTAGCGGGGGGCCCCGCTCCTACGAGCAGTACTTC. It specifies CSASGGPRSYEQYF.

This chain links TRBV5-1 with TRBJ2-5; 7 bases agree with TRBD2. This CDR3 comprises 14 residues. V gave up 2 bases and J gave up 5 bases; unmatched junction bases: 6. CDR1 is SGHRS and CDR2 is YFSETQ in the germline V gene. For the CDR3, the DNA is TGCGCCAGCAGCTTTGGACTCGGGGGGGAGACCCAGTACTTC. The encoded protein is CASSFGLGGETQYF. The full variable domain, in which reference TRBV5-1 and TRBJ2-5 provide the parts outside the CDR3, is KAGVTQTPRYLIKTRGQQVTLSCSPISGHRSVSWYQQTPGQGLQFLFEYFSETQRNKGNFPGRFSGRQFSNSRSEMNVSTLELGDSALYLCASSFGLGGETQYFGPGTRLLVL.

In its sample, this clonotype was seen a few times. The chain is built from TRBV28 and TRBJ1-1; D possibly corresponds to TRBD1 (6 bases). With 1 base removed from V and 11 bases from J, the gap between germline ends came to 11 bases. Germline assignment: CDR1 MDHEN and CDR2 SYDVKM. The CDR3 extends over 12 amino acids. The CDR3 here is CASSLSAGEAFF. As DNA, the CDR3 is TGTGCCAGCAGTTTATCGGCAGGGGAGGCTTTCTTT. The variable domain in full, completed from reference TRBV28 and TRBJ1-1, reads DVKVTQSSRYLVKRTGEKVFLECVQDMDHENMFWYRQDPGLGLRLIYFSYDVKMKEKGDIPEGYSVSREKKERFSLILESASTNQTSMYLCASSLSAGEAFFGQGTRLTVV.

CDR3 amino acids: CSARSSGPDTQYF. The CDR3 DNA reads TGCAGTGCCCGCAGTAGCGGGCCAGATACGCAGTATTTT. This chain joins TRBV20-1 and TRBJ2-3; TRBD2 matches at 7 bases. The CDR3 consists of 13 residues. V was pared by 6 bases and J by 4 bases, with 7 bases of the junction left unmatched. Germline V gene sequence: CDR1 DFQATT, CDR2 SNEGSKA (reference sequence).

In its sample, this clonotype is medium-sized. J is TRBJ2-3 and V is TRBV7-2; 14 bases map to TRBD2. The ends lost 5 bases at V and 0 bases at J; junction bases unmatched: 7. Germline values: CDR1 SGHTA, CDR2 FQGNSA. The CDR3 is made up of 18 amino acids. This CDR3 reads CASSDPRLAGGSTDTQYF. The CDR3 DNA sequence: TGTGCCAGCAGCGATCCTCGACTAGCGGGGGGGAGCACAGATACGCAGTATTTT. Complete variable domain (other parts from reference TRBV7-2 and TRBJ2-3): GAGVSQSPSNKVTEKGKDVELRCDPISGHTALYWYRQSLGQGLEFLIYFQGNSAPDKSGLPSDRFSAERTGGSVSTLTIQRTQQEDSAVYLCASSDPRLAGGSTDTQYFGPGTRLTVL.

In this sample, this clonotype turned up a few times. The V gene is TRBV28, the J gene TRBJ1-1; D remains ambiguous. Germline CDR1 is MDHEN and CDR2 is SYDVKM. Deletions cut 5 bases from V and 6 bases from J, with 16 bases between. The CDR3 has 14 amino acids. The CDR3 bases are TGTGCCAGCAGTCAAGGAGCGGAGGGCCCTGAAGCTTTCTTT. It translates to CASSQGAEGPEAFF.

This clonotype appeared a few times. The CDR3: CSARLSGSTGELFF. The CDR3 bases are TGCAGTGCTAGACTTAGCGGGAGCACCGGGGAGCTGTTTTTT. The chain is built from TRBV20-1 and TRBJ2-2, with 9 bases aligning to TRBD2. V was clipped by 2 bases and J by 4 bases; unmatched bases: 2. Looked up from germline, CDR1 is DFQATT and CDR2 is SNEGSKA (reference sequence). The CDR3 extends over 14 amino acids.

The table lists this clonotype with many counts. V gene TRBV7-2 combines with J gene TRBJ1-2; weak D call: TRBD1 (5 bases). This CDR3 is 16 amino acids long. The germline V gene has CDR1 SGHTA and CDR2 FQGNSA. Trimming removed 7 bases at V and 5 bases at J, with 23 bases between. As DNA, the CDR3 is TGTGCCAGCACCAACGCGGGAGGGGCGATCTCATATGGCTACACCTTC. It codes for CASTNAGGAISYGYTF.

A few counts support this clonotype. CDR3 residues: CASSLRTDIQYF. The DNA of the CDR3 is TGTGCCAGCAGCCTGCGGACAGACATTCAGTACTTC. The chain joins TRBV7-2 to TRBJ2-4, with a possible D match to TRBD1 (6 bases). In germline, CDR1 is SGHTA, CDR2 FQGNSA. Trimming removed 5 bases at V and 8 bases at J, with 10 bases between. There are 12 residues in the CDR3.

This clonotype was picked up many times. The CDR3 loop reads CASSQEGLGTFNYGYTF. CDR3 sequence (DNA): TGCGCCAGCAGCCAAGAAGGTCTTGGGACGTTTAACTATGGCTACACCTTC. This chain joins TRBV4-1 and TRBJ1-2; perhaps TRBD1 as D (5 bases). Trimming pared 0 bases from V and 1 base from J, leaving 15 bases between. The CDR3 sequence is 17 residues long. Germline V gives CDR1 MGHRA, CDR2 YSYEKL.

This sequence joins TRBV6-1 and TRBJ1-2; the match to TRBD1 covers 8 bases. Germline lookup yields CDR1 MNHNS and CDR2 SASEGT. The CDR3 is made up of 12 amino acids. The V and J ends lost 11 bases and 3 bases, in that order; junction bases with no gene match: 5. The CDR3 spells CAGQGEDYGYTF. The CDR3 nucleotides read TGTGCCGGACAGGGAGAAGACTATGGCTACACCTTC.

This clonotype was counted only a few times. The chain couples TRBV20-1 to TRBJ1-2; D unclear. Germline V gene data show CDR1 as DFQATT and CDR2 as SNEGSKA (reference sequence). The CDR3 runs to 13 residues. The CDR3 region has the DNA TGCTCCACCCAAGTCCGAGCTAACTATGGCTACACCTTC. This encodes CSTQVRANYGYTF.

With respect to this clonotype: With a much larger clone just one base away, this may be a read error. V and J are TRBV3-1 and TRBJ1-2; D possibly corresponds to TRBD1 (5 bases). The CDR3 contains 13 residues. The germline V gene has CDR1 LGHDT and CDR2 YNNKEL (reference sequence). The CDR3 region is CASSHKGTDGHTF. DNA of the CDR3: TGTGCCAGCAGCCATAAAGGGACGGATGGCCACACCTTC.

A note on this clonotype: Given a much more abundant clone one base away, this may be a read error. The rearrangement links TRBV20-1 to TRBJ1-2, with D possibly being TRBD1 (5 bases). This CDR3 has 14 amino acids. The germline V gene encodes CDR1 DFQATT and CDR2 SNEGSKA (reference sequence). This chain's CDR3 is CGARVPGPNYGYTF. CDR3 nucleotide sequence: TGCGGTGCTAGAGTCCCAGGGCCTAACTATGGCTACACCTTC.

This clonotype was detected only a few times. This chain links TRBV12-3 or TRBV12-4 with TRBJ1-6; tentative D call: TRBD1 (6 bases). Trimming stripped 5 bases from V and 7 bases from J, with 15 bases between. The CDR3 is 15 amino acids. In DNA, the CDR3 is TGTGCCAGCAGTCGCCGGGACATCAAAAATTCACCCCTCCACTTT. This codes for CASSRRDIKNSPLHF.

This clonotype was seen a handful of times. The V call is TRBV28, the J call TRBJ1-1, with unresolved D. This CDR3 comprises 11 residues. Looked up from germline, CDR1 is MDHEN and CDR2 is SYDVKM. Trimming took off 5 bases at V and 11 bases at J, with 12 bases between the two ends. For the CDR3, the DNA is TGTGCCAGCAGTCAACACCGGCAGGCTTTCTTT. Encoded protein: CASSQHRQAFF.

V gene TRBV7-2 combines with J gene TRBJ2-7; the D call may be TRBD1 or TRBD2 (6 bases each). The CDR3 has 14 amino acids. Trimming took off 0 bases at V and 2 bases at J, with 8 bases between the two ends. Germline CDR1 is SGHTA and CDR2 is FQGNSA. This CDR3 reads CASSLAGGPYEQYF. The CDR3 nucleotides read TGTGCCAGCAGCTTAGCGGGGGGCCCCTACGAGCAGTACTTC.

This clonotype was observed a single time. This chain joins TRBV15 and TRBJ1-6; TRBD1 is a possible D gene (5 bases). This CDR3 region has 15 residues. The germline gives CDR1 LNHNV, CDR2 YYDKDF (reference sequence). V was trimmed by 1 base and J by 5 bases, leaving 9 bases between them. CDR3 sequence: CATSRGSRDNSPLHF. CDR3 nucleotides: TGTGCCACCAGCAGAGGTAGCAGGGATAATTCACCCCTCCACTTT.

The chain couples TRBV29-1 to TRBJ2-3, with TRBD2 matching 7 bases. J was trimmed by 6 bases and V by 4 bases; bases with no gene match: 10. CDR1 SQVTM and CDR2 ANQGSEA come from the germline V gene. CDR3 length: 14 residues. In nucleotides, the CDR3 is TGCAGCGTTGCGGGGGGAGGGCTCACCGATACGCAGTATTTT. Protein product: CSVAGGGLTDTQYF.

A word on this clonotype: A much larger clone differs by one base, so this may be a read error. This rearrangement joins TRBV5-1 to TRBJ2-3, with 10 bases fitting TRBD2. The CDR3 runs to 18 residues. Looked up from germline, CDR1 is SGHRS and CDR2 is YFSETQ. V shed 3 bases and J 4 bases; nucleotides not matched to a gene: 14. The chain's CDR3 is CASSSPGNGLAVPDTQYF. Written as DNA, the CDR3 is TGCGCCAGCAGCTCCCCCGGTAACGGACTAGCGGTCCCAGATACGCAGTATTTT.

Turning to this clonotype: Being one base from a much bigger clone, this may be a read error. This sequence joins TRBV6-1 and TRBJ1-5; D is undetermined. The CDR3 loop spans 14 amino acids. In germline, CDR1 is MNHNS, CDR2 SASEGT. The CDR3 loop reads CTSSEVLEGQPQHF. The CDR3 DNA follows: TGTACCAGCAGTGAGGTCCTTGAGGGTCAGCCCCAGCATTTT.

V usage is TRBV7-2 and J usage is TRBJ2-1; 9 bases line up with TRBD2. Per the germline V gene, CDR1 is SGHTA and CDR2 is FQGNSA. The CDR3 sequence is 17 residues long. With V trimmed by 2 bases and J by 5 bases, 10 bases remained unmatched. The CDR3 DNA sequence: TGTGCCAGCAGCTTAATACGCGGGAGGGCCGGCCACAATGAGCAGTTCTTC. Translated, it gives CASSLIRGRAGHNEQFF.

V is TRBV7-2 and J is TRBJ2-5; D might be TRBD2 (6 bases). V lost 5 bases and J lost 5, with 15 bases in between. The CDR3 has 14 residues. CDR1 is SGHTA, CDR2 FQGNSA, per germline. CDR3 amino acids: CASSLARGFETQYF. The DNA for the CDR3 is TGTGCCAGCAGCCTCGCCCGGGGGTTTGAGACCCAGTACTTC.

By frequency in the sample, this clonotype is medium-sized. DNA of the CDR3: TGTGCCAGCAGTCCCGGGACTAGCGGGATGGCCGGGGAGCTGTTTTTT. This encodes CASSPGTSGMAGELFF. The chain uses TRBV9 and TRBJ2-2; 13 positions match TRBD2. This CDR3 has 16 residues. J gave up 6 bases and V 5 bases, and 7 bases lay outside the gene matches. Germline lookup yields CDR1 SGDLS and CDR2 YYNGEE.

The rearrangement uses TRBV21-1 and TRBJ1-2. TRBV21-1 is flagged as a pseudogene. The CDR3 length is 14 residues. The CDR3, as DNA: TGTGCCAGCAAATTGGATAGAGGGCCTTACGGCTACACCTTC. It specifies CASKLDRGPYGYTF.

This clonotype came up many times. This chain joins TRBV5-1 and TRBJ1-5; D ambiguous. Trimming pared 5 bases from V and 4 bases from J, leaving 10 bases between. CDR3 length equals 13 residues. Germline lookup yields CDR1 SGHRS and CDR2 YFSETQ. CDR3 nucleotides: TGCGCCAGCAGACCGGACGAAAATCAGCCCCAGCATTTT. It yields the protein CASRPDENQPQHF. Supplemented by reference TRBV5-1 and TRBJ1-5, the full variable domain reads KAGVTQTPRYLIKTRGQQVTLSCSPISGHRSVSWYQQTPGQGLQFLFEYFSETQRNKGNFPGRFSGRQFSNSRSEMNVSTLELGDSALYLCASRPDENQPQHFGDGTRLSIL.

The chain couples TRBV5-1 to TRBJ1-2, with 7 bases aligning to TRBD1. V lost 4 bases and J lost 7; bases outside the gene matches: 7. This CDR3 spans 13 amino acids. Germline V gives CDR1 SGHRS, CDR2 YFSETQ. CDR3 region: CASSGGQTCGYTF. Here the CDR3 DNA reads TGCGCCAGCAGCGGGGGACAGACGTGTGGCTACACCTTC. Together with reference TRBV5-1 and TRBJ1-2, the CDR3 gives the full variable domain: KAGVTQTPRYLIKTRGQQVTLSCSPISGHRSVSWYQQTPGQGLQFLFEYFSETQRNKGNFPGRFSGRQFSNSRSEMNVSTLELGDSALYLCASSGGQTCGYTFGSGTRLTVV.

This clonotype was picked up one time. The chain has TRBV27 and TRBJ1-4; TRBD1 aligns across 8 bases. Germline lookup yields CDR1 MNHEY and CDR2 SMNVEV (reference sequence). The V segment lost 5 bases and the J segment 5 bases; nucleotides outside the gene matches: 13. This CDR3 is built from 17 residues. Written as DNA, the CDR3 is TGTGCCAGCAGTAGGGACAGGAGAGAAAAATTAAATGAAAAACTGTTTTTT. Its translation: CASSRDRREKLNEKLFF.

This clonotype was detected many times. The V gene is TRBV5-1, the J gene TRBJ2-7, with TRBD2 as a possible D gene (5 bases). Trimming removed 4 bases from V and 1 base from J, with 15 bases in between. This CDR3 contains 15 residues. CDR1 and CDR2 from the germline V gene are SGHRS and YFSETQ. In nucleotides, the CDR3 is TGCGCCAGCAGCGCCTCTGGACTCAGATCCTACGAGCAGTACTTC. Encoded protein: CASSASGLRSYEQYF.